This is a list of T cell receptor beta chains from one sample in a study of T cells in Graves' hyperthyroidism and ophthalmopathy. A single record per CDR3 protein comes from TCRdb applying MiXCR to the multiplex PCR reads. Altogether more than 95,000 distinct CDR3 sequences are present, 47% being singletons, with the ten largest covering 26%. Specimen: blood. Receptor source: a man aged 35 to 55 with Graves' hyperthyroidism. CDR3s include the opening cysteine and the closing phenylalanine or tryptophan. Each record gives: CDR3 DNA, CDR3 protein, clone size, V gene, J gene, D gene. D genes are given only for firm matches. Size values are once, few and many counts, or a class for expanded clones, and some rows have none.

cdr3_nt: TGTGCCACCAGCAGAGGGACTAGCGGGCCCTACAATGAGCAGTTCTTC; cdr3_aa: CATSRGTSGPYNEQFF; clone_size: .; v_call: TRBV15; j_call: TRBJ2-1; d_call: TRBD2
cdr3_nt: TGTGCCTGGAGCCTCGAAGAGACCCAGTACTTC; cdr3_aa: CAWSLEETQYF; clone_size: few; v_call: TRBV30; j_call: TRBJ2-5; d_call: .
cdr3_nt: TGTGCCAGCAGTGATATTCGGACTAGCGGGGAGCTGTTTTTT; cdr3_aa: CASSDIRTSGELFF; clone_size: .; v_call: TRBV25-1; j_call: TRBJ2-2; d_call: TRBD2
cdr3_nt: TGTGCCAGCAGCACATACACAGATACGCAGTATTTT; cdr3_aa: CASSTYTDTQYF; clone_size: many; v_call: TRBV11-3; j_call: TRBJ2-3; d_call: .
cdr3_nt: TGTGCCAGCAGAAACTACGAGCAGTACTTC; cdr3_aa: CASRNYEQYF; clone_size: .; v_call: TRBV25-1; j_call: TRBJ2-7; d_call: .
cdr3_nt: TGCAGTGCTAGAGTATCTGATCGGCTAGCTACCAGAGCTCAGGAGACCCAGTACTTC; cdr3_aa: CSARVSDRLATRAQETQYF; clone_size: many; v_call: TRBV20-1; j_call: TRBJ2-5; d_call: .
cdr3_nt: TGTGCCAGCAGCTTCCCTGGGACAGAATCCTACGAGCAGTACTTC; cdr3_aa: CASSFPGTESYEQYF; clone_size: many; v_call: TRBV5-4; j_call: TRBJ2-7; d_call: TRBD1
cdr3_nt: TGTGCCAGCAGTCAGGGGGCCATTATCACCCAGTACTTC; cdr3_aa: CASSQGAIITQYF; clone_size: many; v_call: TRBV2; j_call: TRBJ2-5; d_call: TRBD1
cdr3_nt: TGTGCCAGCAGCTTAGGACTAGCTGGGGAGACCCAGTACTTC; cdr3_aa: CASSLGLAGETQYF; clone_size: many; v_call: TRBV11-3; j_call: TRBJ2-5; d_call: TRBD2
cdr3_nt: TGTGCCAGCAGTTACTCGCAGGGCTTCTATGGCTACACCTTC; cdr3_aa: CASSYSQGFYGYTF; clone_size: many; v_call: TRBV6-2/TRBV6-3; j_call: TRBJ1-2; d_call: .
cdr3_nt: TGTGCCAGCAGTGCTAGCGGGAGGCGTGAGACCCAGTACTTC; cdr3_aa: CASSASGRRETQYF; clone_size: many; v_call: TRBV6-1; j_call: TRBJ2-5; d_call: TRBD2
cdr3_nt: TGTGCCAGTAGTGATTTGTATCGGCAGGGGTACGACTATGGCTACACCTTC; cdr3_aa: CASSDLYRQGYDYGYTF; clone_size: many; v_call: TRBV19; j_call: TRBJ1-2; d_call: .
cdr3_nt: TGTGCCAGCAGTCCGGGACGAGTGAACACCGGGGAGCTGTTTTTT; cdr3_aa: CASSPGRVNTGELFF; clone_size: .; v_call: TRBV28; j_call: TRBJ2-2; d_call: .
cdr3_nt: TGTGCCATCAGGCCGGGACAGGGGGATGCAGATACGCAGTATTTT; cdr3_aa: CAIRPGQGDADTQYF; clone_size: .; v_call: TRBV25-1; j_call: TRBJ2-3; d_call: TRBD1
cdr3_nt: TGTGCCAGTAGTCGGGACCCGGGCACCTACGAGCAGTACTTC; cdr3_aa: CASSRDPGTYEQYF; clone_size: many; v_call: TRBV19; j_call: TRBJ2-7; d_call: .
cdr3_nt: TGTGCCAGCAGCGGAGGCCCATCTAGCGTATACCCTAGCACAGATACGCAGTATTTT; cdr3_aa: CASSGGPSSVYPSTDTQYF; clone_size: many; v_call: TRBV7-2; j_call: TRBJ2-3; d_call: .
cdr3_nt: TGTGCCAGCAGCCCCCTACAGGGGTTGGGGGACACTGAAGCTTTCTTT; cdr3_aa: CASSPLQGLGDTEAFF; clone_size: many; v_call: TRBV7-8; j_call: TRBJ1-1; d_call: TRBD1
cdr3_nt: TGTGCCAGCAGCCAAGATCAGGCCAGTTTATTCTCTGGAAACACCATATATTTT; cdr3_aa: CASSQDQASLFSGNTIYF; clone_size: few; v_call: TRBV7-4; j_call: TRBJ1-3; d_call: .
cdr3_nt: TGCAGCGTTGAAGTTATGTCTGGAGAGACCCAGTACTTC; cdr3_aa: CSVEVMSGETQYF; clone_size: many; v_call: TRBV29-1; j_call: TRBJ2-5; d_call: .
cdr3_nt: TGCAGTGCTAGAGGCGAAGGACTTGGAGCGGGGGGCCGCAATGAGCAGTTCTTC; cdr3_aa: CSARGEGLGAGGRNEQFF; clone_size: many; v_call: TRBV20-1; j_call: TRBJ2-1; d_call: TRBD2
cdr3_nt: TGTGCCAGTACGAGGGTGGCATCCGGGGAGCTGTTTTTT; cdr3_aa: CASTRVASGELFF; clone_size: many; v_call: TRBV19; j_call: TRBJ2-2; d_call: .
cdr3_nt: TGTGCCACCAGTGATGGCGGACTGCGCCGAGATACGCAGTATTTT; cdr3_aa: CATSDGGLRRDTQYF; clone_size: many; v_call: TRBV24-1; j_call: TRBJ2-3; d_call: .
cdr3_nt: TGTGCCAGCAGTGTGCCTAGCGGATACGAGCAGTACTTC; cdr3_aa: CASSVPSGYEQYF; clone_size: many; v_call: TRBV25-1; j_call: TRBJ2-7; d_call: TRBD2
cdr3_nt: TGTGCCAGCAGCTTAGGGGCGCGGGAGGCGAGGGAGACCCAGCATTTT; cdr3_aa: CASSLGAREARETQHF; clone_size: .; v_call: TRBV7-2; j_call: TRBJ1-5; d_call: .
cdr3_nt: TGTGCCAGCAGCCCCCCTCGTGTGGAGTACAATGAGCAGTTCTTC; cdr3_aa: CASSPPRVEYNEQFF; clone_size: many; v_call: TRBV7-2; j_call: TRBJ2-1; d_call: .
cdr3_nt: TGTGCCAGCAGCGAGCGGGGTCTCACTGAAGCTTGCTTT; cdr3_aa: CASSERGLTEACF; clone_size: .; v_call: TRBV3-1; j_call: TRBJ1-1; d_call: .
cdr3_nt: TGTGCCAGCAGCTTTGGCCCTACAGGGTTCCAAGAGACCCAGTACTTC; cdr3_aa: CASSFGPTGFQETQYF; clone_size: many; v_call: TRBV5-6; j_call: TRBJ2-5; d_call: .
cdr3_nt: TGTGCCAGCAGCCACTTCGGGACTAGCCTCACAGATACGCAGTATTTT; cdr3_aa: CASSHFGTSLTDTQYF; clone_size: many; v_call: TRBV13; j_call: TRBJ2-3; d_call: TRBD2
cdr3_nt: TGTGCACACGGAACAGGGAACTCTGGGGCCAACGTCCTGACTTTC; cdr3_aa: CAHGTGNSGANVLTF; clone_size: few; v_call: TRBV15; j_call: TRBJ2-6; d_call: .
cdr3_nt: TGTGCCAGCAGCCGAAGCAGGGGCGGTGGCACTGAAGCTTTCTTT; cdr3_aa: CASSRSRGGGTEAFF; clone_size: many; v_call: TRBV7-2; j_call: TRBJ1-1; d_call: .
cdr3_nt: TGTGCCAGCAGCGTAGAAGGGCCCCGAGAGACCCAGTACTTC; cdr3_aa: CASSVEGPRETQYF; clone_size: once; v_call: TRBV9; j_call: TRBJ2-5; d_call: .
cdr3_nt: TGCGCCAGCAGCCTGGGACTCGGGAGTGGTGAGACCCAGTACTTC; cdr3_aa: CASSLGLGSGETQYF; clone_size: .; v_call: TRBV10-2; j_call: TRBJ2-5; d_call: .
cdr3_nt: TGTGCCAGCAGCTTATCAGCTAGCTACGAGCAGTACTTC; cdr3_aa: CASSLSASYEQYF; clone_size: many; v_call: TRBV7-6; j_call: TRBJ2-7; d_call: .
cdr3_nt: TGTGCCAGCAGGACGAGCGGGAGGGGGAGACACAATGAGCAGTTCTTC; cdr3_aa: CASRTSGRGRHNEQFF; clone_size: few; v_call: TRBV25-1; j_call: TRBJ2-1; d_call: TRBD2
cdr3_nt: TGTGCCAGCAGGGGGGACGGTCATTACGAGCAGTACTTC; cdr3_aa: CASRGDGHYEQYF; clone_size: many; v_call: TRBV2; j_call: TRBJ2-7; d_call: .
cdr3_nt: TGTGCCAGCAGTGAAGAAGGGGGGGCGCTGAACACTGAAGCTGTCTTT; cdr3_aa: CASSEEGGALNTEAVF; clone_size: .; v_call: TRBV6-1; j_call: TRBJ1-1; d_call: .
cdr3_nt: TGTGCCAGCAGTGAATCCCCGGGACTAGCGGCGAACACCGGGGAGCTGTTTTTT; cdr3_aa: CASSESPGLAANTGELFF; clone_size: .; v_call: TRBV25-1; j_call: TRBJ2-2; d_call: TRBD2
cdr3_nt: TGTGCCAGCAGCTCTAAAGCGGGAGTAGGTCTCGAGCAGTACTTC; cdr3_aa: CASSSKAGVGLEQYF; clone_size: many; v_call: TRBV5-8; j_call: TRBJ2-7; d_call: TRBD2
cdr3_nt: TGTGCCAGCAGCTTGGGACAGGCGACAGATACGCAGTATTTT; cdr3_aa: CASSLGQATDTQYF; clone_size: many; v_call: TRBV5-6; j_call: TRBJ2-3; d_call: .
cdr3_nt: TGTGCCAGCAAGAGGGATGGCGGGGGGGCCAATGAGCAGTTCTTC; cdr3_aa: CASKRDGGGANEQFF; clone_size: .; v_call: TRBV7-9; j_call: TRBJ2-1; d_call: TRBD2
cdr3_nt: TGTGCCAGCAGCCCGGGACAGGGGTTTGCTGAAGCTTTCTTT; cdr3_aa: CASSPGQGFAEAFF; clone_size: many; v_call: TRBV12-3/TRBV12-4; j_call: TRBJ1-1; d_call: TRBD1
cdr3_nt: TGTGCCAGCAGTTCGGACAGGGGAGGAGGGTCCTACGAGCAGTACTTC; cdr3_aa: CASSSDRGGGSYEQYF; clone_size: .; v_call: TRBV12-3/TRBV12-4; j_call: TRBJ2-7; d_call: TRBD1
cdr3_nt: TGTGCCACCAGCAGGGCCACAGGGGGCAGCTCCTACAATGAGCAGTTCTTC; cdr3_aa: CATSRATGGSSYNEQFF; clone_size: many; v_call: TRBV15; j_call: TRBJ2-1; d_call: TRBD1
cdr3_nt: TGTGCCAGCAGCGCCTCTCCAGGGGGTAAGGACGAGCAGTACTTC; cdr3_aa: CASSASPGGKDEQYF; clone_size: .; v_call: TRBV7-2; j_call: TRBJ2-7; d_call: TRBD1
cdr3_nt: TGTGCCAGTAGTGCAGACAGATACTATGGCTACACCTTC; cdr3_aa: CASSADRYYGYTF; clone_size: many; v_call: TRBV19; j_call: TRBJ1-2; d_call: .